This T cell receptor beta chain stems from a study of blood T cell repertoires in COVID-19. Study-level information: The United States, Italy and Spain supplied acute and convalescent COVID-19 samples.

Per the original methods: Reference gene primer amplification gave estimated nucleated cell counts. TCRdb's copy holds only in-frame clones and misses some; the assay was immunoSEQ multiplex PCR. V, J and clone size derive from that table, while D and trimming were established from the DNA sequence. The data contain around 110,000 clones, about nine tenths of them seen just once; the ten biggest clones take up roughly 4%. The trim removed 0 bases at V and 0 bases at J, leaving 10 bases unmatched. The CDR3 runs 20 residues. Germline CDR1 is GTSNPN and CDR2 is SVGIG (reference sequence). The TCR sequence derives from a man in his forties with acute or convalescent COVID-19. The specimen sequenced was peripheral blood. The chain links TRBV30 to TRBJ2-1, with 14 bases matching TRBD2. The CDR3 coding sequence is TGTGCCTGGAGTGTATATGCGGGACTAGCGGGAGAGAGCTCCTACAATGAGCAGTTCTTC. Amino acids: CAWSVYAGLAGESSYNEQFF.